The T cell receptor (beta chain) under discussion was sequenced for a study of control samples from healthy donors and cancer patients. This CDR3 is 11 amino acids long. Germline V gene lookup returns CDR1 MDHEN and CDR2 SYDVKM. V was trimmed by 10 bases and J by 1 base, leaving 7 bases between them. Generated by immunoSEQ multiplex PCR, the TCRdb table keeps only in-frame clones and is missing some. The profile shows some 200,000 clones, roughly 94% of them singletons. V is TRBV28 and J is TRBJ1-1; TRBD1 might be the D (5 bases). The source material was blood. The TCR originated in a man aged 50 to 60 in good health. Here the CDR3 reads CATDTNTEAFF. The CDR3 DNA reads TGTGCCACGGACACGAACACTGAAGCTTTCTTT.